The present entry profiles one T cell receptor (beta chain) with its context. This record comes from a study of shared clonotypes between healthy human individuals. CD45RO negativity and positive selection for CCR7 defined naive CD8 cells, a population that excluded terminally differentiated effector memory CD45RA+ cells. TCRdb's copy holds only in-frame clones and misses some; the assay was immunoSEQ multiplex PCR. Seen here are more than 500,000 clones, 95% observed once, and the top ten hold 0.11%. The CDR3 is made up of 15 amino acids. Trimming shortened V by 7 bases and J by 3 bases, and 18 bases separated the two germline ends. From germline, CDR1 is SNHLY and CDR2 FYNNEI.

Sequenced material: naive CD8+ T cells sorted from blood. V usage is TRBV2 and J usage is TRBJ2-5; D may be TRBD1 (6 bases). The origin of this receptor is a woman aged 25 to 39 in good health. CDR3 loop: CASTQGLAGEETQYF. The CDR3 nucleotides are TGTGCCAGCACCCAGGGGCTGGCGGGTGAAGAGACCCAGTACTTC.